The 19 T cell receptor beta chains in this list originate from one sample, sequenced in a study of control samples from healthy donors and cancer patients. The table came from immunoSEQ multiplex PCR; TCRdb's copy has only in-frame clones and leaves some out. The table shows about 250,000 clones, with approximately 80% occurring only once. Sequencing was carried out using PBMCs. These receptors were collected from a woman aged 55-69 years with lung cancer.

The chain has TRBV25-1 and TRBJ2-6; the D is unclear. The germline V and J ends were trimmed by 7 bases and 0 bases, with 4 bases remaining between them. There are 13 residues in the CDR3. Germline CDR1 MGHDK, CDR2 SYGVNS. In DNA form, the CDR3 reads TGTGCCAGCACCACCTCTGGGGCCAACGTCCTGACTTTC. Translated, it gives CASTTSGANVLTF. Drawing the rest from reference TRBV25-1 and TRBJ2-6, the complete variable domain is EADIYQTPRYLVIGTGKKITLECSQTMGHDKMYWYQQDPGMELHLIHYSYGVNSTEKGDLSSESTVSRIRTEHFPLTLESARPSHTSQYLCASTTSGANVLTFGAGSRLTVL.

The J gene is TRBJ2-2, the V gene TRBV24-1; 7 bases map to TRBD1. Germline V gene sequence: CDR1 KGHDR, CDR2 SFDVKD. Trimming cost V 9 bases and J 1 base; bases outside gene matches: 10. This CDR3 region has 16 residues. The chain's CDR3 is CATGSSRTGNTGELFF. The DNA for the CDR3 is TGTGCCACCGGATCCTCCAGGACAGGGAACACCGGGGAGCTGTTTTTT.

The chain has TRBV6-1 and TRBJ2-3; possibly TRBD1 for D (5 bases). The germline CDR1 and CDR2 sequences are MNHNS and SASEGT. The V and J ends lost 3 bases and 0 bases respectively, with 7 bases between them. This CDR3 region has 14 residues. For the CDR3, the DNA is TGTGCCAGCAGTGATGACAGTAGCACAGATACGCAGTATTTT. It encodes CASSDDSSTDTQYF.

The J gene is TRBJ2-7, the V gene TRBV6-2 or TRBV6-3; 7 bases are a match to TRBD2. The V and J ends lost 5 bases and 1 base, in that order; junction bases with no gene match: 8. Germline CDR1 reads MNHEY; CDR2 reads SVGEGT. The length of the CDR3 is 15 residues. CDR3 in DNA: TGTGCCAGCAGTACGGGACTAACGCTATCCTACGAGCAGTACTTC. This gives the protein CASSTGLTLSYEQYF.

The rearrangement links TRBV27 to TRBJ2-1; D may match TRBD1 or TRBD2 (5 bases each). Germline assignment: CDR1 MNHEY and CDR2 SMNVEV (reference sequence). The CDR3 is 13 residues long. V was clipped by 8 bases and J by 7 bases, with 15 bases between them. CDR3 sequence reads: CASALGPRNEQFF. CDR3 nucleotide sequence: TGTGCCAGCGCCTTGGGACCGCGGAATGAGCAGTTCTTC.

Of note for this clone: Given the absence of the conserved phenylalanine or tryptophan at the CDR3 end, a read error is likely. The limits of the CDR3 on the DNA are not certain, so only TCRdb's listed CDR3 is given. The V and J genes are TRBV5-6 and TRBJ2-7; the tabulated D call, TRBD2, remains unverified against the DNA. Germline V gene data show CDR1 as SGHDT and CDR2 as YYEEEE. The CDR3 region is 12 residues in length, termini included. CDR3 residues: CASSHRTSGRGG.

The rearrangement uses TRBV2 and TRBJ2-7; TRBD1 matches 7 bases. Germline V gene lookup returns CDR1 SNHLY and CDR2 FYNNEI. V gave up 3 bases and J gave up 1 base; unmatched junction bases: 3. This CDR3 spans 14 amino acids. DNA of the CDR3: TGTGCCAGCAGTGATGACAGGGCATCCTACGAGCAGTACTTC. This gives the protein CASSDDRASYEQYF. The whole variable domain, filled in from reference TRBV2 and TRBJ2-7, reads EPEVTQTPSHQVTQMGQEVILRCVPISNHLYFYWYRQILGQKVEFLVSFYNNEISEKSEIFDDQFSVERPDGSNFTLKIRSTKLEDSAMYFCASSDDRASYEQYFGPGTRLTVT.

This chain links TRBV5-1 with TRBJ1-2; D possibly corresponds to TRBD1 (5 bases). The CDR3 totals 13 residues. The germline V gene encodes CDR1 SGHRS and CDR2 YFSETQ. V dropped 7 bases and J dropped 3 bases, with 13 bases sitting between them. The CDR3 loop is CASSAGGDYGYTF. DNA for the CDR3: TGCGCCAGCTCGGCGGGAGGGGACTATGGCTACACCTTC.

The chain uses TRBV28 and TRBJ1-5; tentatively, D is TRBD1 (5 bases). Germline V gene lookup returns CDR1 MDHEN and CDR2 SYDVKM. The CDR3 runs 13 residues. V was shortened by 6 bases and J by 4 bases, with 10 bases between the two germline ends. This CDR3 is CASRETANQPQHF. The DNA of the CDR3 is TGTGCCAGCAGAGAGACAGCGAATCAGCCCCAGCATTTT. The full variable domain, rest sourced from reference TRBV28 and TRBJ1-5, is DVKVTQSSRYLVKRTGEKVFLECVQDMDHENMFWYRQDPGLGLRLIYFSYDVKMKEKGDIPEGYSVSREKKERFSLILESASTNQTSMYLCASRETANQPQHFGDGTRLSIL.

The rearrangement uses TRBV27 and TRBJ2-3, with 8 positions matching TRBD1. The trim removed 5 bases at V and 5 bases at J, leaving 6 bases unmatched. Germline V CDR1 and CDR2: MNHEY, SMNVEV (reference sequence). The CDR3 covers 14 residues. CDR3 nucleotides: TGTGCCAGCAGTATGGGACAGGCTCAAGATACGCAGTATTTT. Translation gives CASSMGQAQDTQYF.

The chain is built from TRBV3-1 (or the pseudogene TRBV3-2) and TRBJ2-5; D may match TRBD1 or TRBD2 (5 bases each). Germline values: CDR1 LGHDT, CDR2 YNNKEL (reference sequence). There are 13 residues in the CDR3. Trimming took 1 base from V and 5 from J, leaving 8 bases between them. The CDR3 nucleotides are TGTGCCAGCAGCCAAGGGTGGGGGGAGACCCAGTACTTC. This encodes CASSQGWGETQYF.

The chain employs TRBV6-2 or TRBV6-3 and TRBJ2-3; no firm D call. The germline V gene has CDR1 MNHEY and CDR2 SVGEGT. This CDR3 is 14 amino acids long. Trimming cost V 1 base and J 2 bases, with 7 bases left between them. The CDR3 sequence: CASSYYGFTDTQYF. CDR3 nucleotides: TGTGCCAGCAGTTACTACGGTTTCACAGATACGCAGTATTTT.

The CDR3 DNA is TGTGCCAGCAGCGTAGATTTCGCAGATACGCAGTATTTT. Its translation is CASSVDFADTQYF. V and J are TRBV9 and TRBJ2-3; unclear D gene. Trimming cost V 0 bases and J 4 bases, with 6 bases left between them. The germline V gene encodes CDR1 SGDLS and CDR2 YYNGEE. CDR3 length equals 13 residues.

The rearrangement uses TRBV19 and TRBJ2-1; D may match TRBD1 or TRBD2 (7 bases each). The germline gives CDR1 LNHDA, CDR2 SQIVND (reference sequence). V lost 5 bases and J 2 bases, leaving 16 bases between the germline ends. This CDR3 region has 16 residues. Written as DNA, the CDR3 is TGTGCCAGTAGTTGGGGAGGGGGCGAACCCTACAATGAGCAGTTCTTC. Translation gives CASSWGGGEPYNEQFF.

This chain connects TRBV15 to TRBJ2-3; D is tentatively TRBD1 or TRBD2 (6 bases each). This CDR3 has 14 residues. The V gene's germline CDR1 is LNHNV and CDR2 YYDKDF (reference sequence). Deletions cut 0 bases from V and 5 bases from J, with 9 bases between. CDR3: CATSRDEGGDTQYF. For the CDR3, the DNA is TGTGCCACCAGCAGAGATGAGGGGGGAGATACGCAGTATTTT.

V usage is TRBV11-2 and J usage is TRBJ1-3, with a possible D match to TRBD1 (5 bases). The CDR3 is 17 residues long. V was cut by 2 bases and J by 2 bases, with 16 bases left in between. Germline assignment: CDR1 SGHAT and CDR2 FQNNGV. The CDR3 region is CASSLRGRGVTGNTIYF. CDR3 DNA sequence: TGTGCCAGCAGCTTAAGGGGTAGGGGCGTCACTGGAAACACCATATATTTT. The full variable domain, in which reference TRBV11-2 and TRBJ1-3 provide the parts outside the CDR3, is EAGVAQSPRYKIIEKRQSVAFWCNPISGHATLYWYQQILGQGPKLLIQFQNNGVVDDSQLPKDRFSAERLKGVDSTLKIQPAKLEDSAVYLCASSLRGRGVTGNTIYFGEGSWLTVV.

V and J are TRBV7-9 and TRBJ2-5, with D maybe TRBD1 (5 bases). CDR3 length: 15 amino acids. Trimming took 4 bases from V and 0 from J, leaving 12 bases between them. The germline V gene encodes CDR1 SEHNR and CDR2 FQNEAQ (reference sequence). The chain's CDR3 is CASSSTKGYQETQYF. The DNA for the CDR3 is TGTGCCAGCAGCTCGACCAAGGGGTACCAAGAGACCCAGTACTTC. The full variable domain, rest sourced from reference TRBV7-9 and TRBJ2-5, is DTGVSQNPRHKITKRGQNVTFRCDPISEHNRLYWYRQTLGQGPEFLTYFQNEAQLEKSRLLSDRFSAERPKGSFSTLEIQRTEQGDSAMYLCASSSTKGYQETQYFGPGTRLLVL.

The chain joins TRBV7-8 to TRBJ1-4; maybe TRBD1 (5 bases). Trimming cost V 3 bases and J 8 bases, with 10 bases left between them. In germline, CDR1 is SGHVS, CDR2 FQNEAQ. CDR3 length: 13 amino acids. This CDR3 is CASSLGRREKLFF. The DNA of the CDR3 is TGTGCCAGCAGCTTGGGACGAAGGGAAAAACTGTTTTTT.

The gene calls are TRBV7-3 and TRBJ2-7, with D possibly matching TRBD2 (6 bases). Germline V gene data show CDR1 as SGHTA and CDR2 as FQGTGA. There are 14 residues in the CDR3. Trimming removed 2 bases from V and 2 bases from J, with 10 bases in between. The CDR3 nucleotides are TGTGCCAGCAGCTTAGGAGGGCCTACCTACGAGCAGTACTTC. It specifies CASSLGGPTYEQYF.